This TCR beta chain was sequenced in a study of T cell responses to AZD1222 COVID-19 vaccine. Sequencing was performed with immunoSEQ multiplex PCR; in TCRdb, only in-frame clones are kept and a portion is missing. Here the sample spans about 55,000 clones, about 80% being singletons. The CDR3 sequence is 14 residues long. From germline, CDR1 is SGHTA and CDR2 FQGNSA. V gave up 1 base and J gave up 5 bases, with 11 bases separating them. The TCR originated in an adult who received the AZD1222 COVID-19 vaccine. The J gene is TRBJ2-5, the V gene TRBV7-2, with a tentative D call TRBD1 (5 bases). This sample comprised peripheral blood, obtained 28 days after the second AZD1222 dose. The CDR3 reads CASSLVGPWETQYF. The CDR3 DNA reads TGTGCCAGCAGCTTAGTGGGGCCTTGGGAGACCCAGTACTTC.